Presented here are 29 T cell receptor beta chains from one specimen sequenced in a study of OX40 agonist ivuxolimab in advanced cancers. Sequencing used immunoSEQ multiplex PCR; TCRdb keeps in-frame clones, though not all of them. The table lists over 75,000 clones, approximately 90% of them singletons. The starting material was CD4+ or CD8+ T cells sorted from blood, obtained in a trial of the OX40 agonist ivuxolimab. The receptors were gathered from an adult with an advanced solid tumor such as melanoma, head and neck, liver or kidney cancer.

V and J are TRBV28 and TRBJ1-5; 8 nucleotides align to TRBD1. Germline V gene lookup returns CDR1 MDHEN and CDR2 SYDVKM. The CDR3 is made up of 16 amino acids. Germline trimming cut 4 bases from V and 0 bases from J; bases unmatched to any gene: 5. The CDR3 reads CASSSPDRASNQPQHF. In DNA, the CDR3 is TGTGCCAGCAGTTCTCCGGACAGGGCTAGCAATCAGCCCCAGCATTTT.

V and J are TRBV28 and TRBJ1-5; no clear D gene. V lost 2 bases, J lost 4 bases, and 6 bases lay in between. The CDR3 is 13 residues long. Germline V gene lookup returns CDR1 MDHEN and CDR2 SYDVKM. CDR3 DNA: TGTGCCAGCAGTTTAGGTTGGAATCAGCCCCAGCATTTT. Translated: CASSLGWNQPQHF.

Here the CDR3 DNA reads TGTGCCAGCAGTTTCCCAAAAAACGACAGGAACACAGATACGCAGTATTTT. Protein product: CASSFPKNDRNTDTQYF. This chain uses TRBV28 with TRBJ2-3; perhaps TRBD1 as D (6 bases). The CDR3 runs to 17 residues. Germline lookup yields CDR1 MDHEN and CDR2 SYDVKM. V was shortened by 3 bases and J by 2 bases, with 18 bases between the two germline ends.

The gene calls are TRBV5-1 and TRBJ2-2; D is unresolved. The CDR3 runs 15 residues. Germline V gene data show CDR1 as SGHRS and CDR2 as YFSETQ. V gave up 2 bases and J gave up 0 bases, with 8 bases separating them. In DNA, the CDR3 is TGCGCCAGCAGCTTCCAGGTTACGAACACCGGGGAGCTGTTTTTT. This translates into CASSFQVTNTGELFF.

This sequence joins TRBV6-5 and TRBJ2-3; D remains ambiguous. Germline values: CDR1 MNHEY, CDR2 SVGAGI. The CDR3 consists of 16 residues. V lost 3 bases and J 0 bases, leaving 13 bases between the germline ends. The CDR3 here is CASSYSGIPSTDTQYF. The DNA for the CDR3 is TGTGCCAGCAGTTATAGTGGGATTCCTAGCACAGATACGCAGTATTTT.

This clone was counted a single time. J is TRBJ2-1 and V is TRBV6-5; 9 nucleotides line up with TRBD1. The V segment lost 4 bases and the J segment 3 bases; nucleotides outside the gene matches: 4. From germline, CDR1 is MNHEY and CDR2 SVGAGI. The CDR3 runs 15 residues. CDR3 sequence: CASSWGQGGYNEQFF. The DNA of the CDR3 is TGTGCCAGCAGTTGGGGACAGGGTGGCTACAATGAGCAGTTCTTC.

The V gene is TRBV6-6, the J gene TRBJ2-5, with TRBD2 matching 11 bases. Per germline, CDR1 MNHNY and CDR2 SVGAGI (reference sequence). CDR3 length: 15 amino acids. J was trimmed by 7 bases and V by 2 bases; bases with no gene match: 6. The CDR3 DNA sequence: TGTGCCAGCAGTTACACTAGCGGGGGATCGGGGACCCAGTACTTC. It yields the protein CASSYTSGGSGTQYF.

V gene TRBV10-3 combines with J gene TRBJ2-7, with D hard to call. The CDR3 consists of 13 residues. Germline V gives CDR1 ENHRY, CDR2 SYGVKD. Trimming pared 2 bases from V and 1 base from J, leaving 6 bases between. The DNA of the CDR3 is TGTGCCATCAGTGAGGAAGGGTCCTACGAGCAGTACTTC. Translation: CAISEEGSYEQYF.

The CDR3 bases are TGTGCCAGCAGCAGCGGGAGGGGCTCCTACAATGAGCAGTTCTTC. This translates into CASSSGRGSYNEQFF. V is TRBV11-2 and J is TRBJ2-1; 10 bases agree with TRBD2. This CDR3 has 15 amino acids. Germline values: CDR1 SGHAT, CDR2 FQNNGV. The trim removed 5 bases at V and 0 bases at J, leaving 1 base unmatched.

The J gene is TRBJ1-2, the V gene TRBV28, with 7 bases fitting TRBD1. The CDR3 runs 16 residues. Germline trimming cut 3 bases from V and 6 bases from J; bases unmatched to any gene: 13. Germline lookup yields CDR1 MDHEN and CDR2 SYDVKM. As DNA, the CDR3 is TGTGCCAGCAGTTTGAGCGGGGCAGGGGGGTTGAATGGCTACACCTTC. Encoded protein: CASSLSGAGGLNGYTF.

This chain links TRBV2 with TRBJ1-1; D is unclear. This CDR3 is 13 amino acids long. Germline V gene lookup returns CDR1 SNHLY and CDR2 FYNNEI. V shed 1 base and J shed 2 bases, with 5 bases lying between them. The CDR3 nucleotides read TGTGCCAGCAGTGAAGGGGTAAACACTGAAGCTTTCTTT. This codes for CASSEGVNTEAFF.

The genes are TRBV28 and TRBJ2-1; 9 positions match TRBD2. The trim removed 3 bases at V and 4 bases at J, leaving 7 bases unmatched. CDR1 is MDHEN, CDR2 SYDVKM, per germline. The CDR3 runs to 16 residues. CDR3 coding DNA: TGTGCCAGCAGTTTCTGGCGGGAGGGAAATTACAATGAGCAGTTCTTC. This sequence encodes CASSFWREGNYNEQFF.

The gene calls are TRBV29-1 and TRBJ2-1, with 11 positions matching TRBD2. The ends lost 3 bases at V and 8 bases at J; junction bases unmatched: 6. This CDR3 spans 14 amino acids. From germline, CDR1 is SQVTM and CDR2 ANQGSEA. CDR3 sequence reads: CSVELAGGYDEQFF. CDR3 DNA: TGCAGCGTTGAGTTAGCGGGAGGGTATGATGAGCAGTTCTTC.

This rearrangement joins TRBV28 to TRBJ2-6; TRBD1 or TRBD2 may be the D gene (6 bases each). The CDR3 consists of 20 residues. The V end lost 3 bases, the J end lost 0 bases, and 21 bases lay between the germline ends. CDR1 is MDHEN, CDR2 SYDVKM, per germline. The CDR3 DNA is TGTGCCAGCAGTTTTAATTGGGGGGCGGATCCCTTCTCTGGGGCCAACGTCCTGACTTTC. Translated: CASSFNWGADPFSGANVLTF.

The chain employs TRBV5-5 and TRBJ1-1; unclear D gene. This CDR3 has 14 residues. V was shortened by 7 bases and J by 2 bases, with 15 bases between the two germline ends. Germline CDR1 SGHKS, CDR2 YYEKEE (reference sequence). The CDR3 here is CASDGRTGNTEAFF. Here the CDR3 DNA reads TGTGCCAGCGATGGTAGGACGGGAAACACTGAAGCTTTCTTT.

The rearrangement joins TRBV7-2 to TRBJ2-3; D is possibly TRBD2 (5 bases). V was cut by 1 base and J by 1 base, with 9 bases left in between. The CDR3 has 15 residues. Germline CDR1 reads SGHTA; CDR2 reads FQGNSA. The CDR3 coding sequence is TGTGCCAGCAGCTTAGACGGGAAACGCACAGATACGCAGTATTTT. Amino acid sequence: CASSLDGKRTDTQYF.

The chain is built from TRBV15 and TRBJ2-5, with 7 bases aligning to TRBD2. Germline loops: CDR1 LNHNV, CDR2 YYDKDF (reference sequence). The CDR3 runs to 14 residues. V gave up 3 bases and J gave up 5 bases; unmatched junction bases: 6. The CDR3 is CATSRASGVETQYF. The CDR3 coding sequence is TGTGCCACCAGCAGGGCTAGCGGCGTGGAGACCCAGTACTTC.

The chain combines TRBV18 with TRBJ2-4, with D tentatively TRBD1 (5 bases). The V end lost 6 bases, the J end lost 8 bases, and 14 bases lay between the germline ends. Germline V gene lookup returns CDR1 KGHSH and CDR2 LQKENI. The CDR3 is 13 residues long. The CDR3 DNA reads as TGTGCCAGCTCTCAGATGGGGCGAGACATTCAGTACTTC. Residues: CASSQMGRDIQYF.

The chain uses TRBV4-2 and TRBJ1-4; tentatively, D is TRBD1 (6 bases). Germline assignment: CDR1 LGHNA and CDR2 YNFKEQ. Trimming pared 0 bases from V and 8 bases from J, leaving 10 bases between. The CDR3 is 14 residues long. The chain's CDR3 is CASSQEGGLEKLFF. For the CDR3, the DNA is TGTGCCAGCAGCCAAGAAGGGGGACTGGAAAAACTGTTTTTT.

A remark on this clone: Germline is not matched at one junction end, which may reflect a read error. CDR3 amino acids: CASSPYLTGKVF. For the CDR3, the DNA is TGTGCCAGCAGCCCTTATTTGACAGGGAAGGTCTTC. The V call is TRBV14, the J call TRBJ2-1; TRBD1 matches at 7 bases. The V gene's germline CDR1 is SGHDN and CDR2 FVKESK. CDR3 length: 12 residues.

The chain links TRBV7-9 to TRBJ2-3; TRBD1 matches at 9 bases. Germline-derived CDR1 and CDR2 are SEHNR and FQNEAQ (reference sequence). V shed 1 base and J 2 bases; nucleotides not matched to a gene: 4. The length of the CDR3 is 16 residues. CDR3 bases: TGTGCCAGCAGCTTAGAAAGGACAGGGGCCACAGATACGCAGTATTTT. It is translated as CASSLERTGATDTQYF. Supplemented by reference TRBV7-9 and TRBJ2-3, the full variable domain reads DTGVSQNPRHKITKRGQNVTFRCDPISEHNRLYWYRQTLGQGPEFLTYFQNEAQLEKSRLLSDRFSAERPKGSFSTLEIQRTEQGDSAMYLCASSLERTGATDTQYFGPGTRLTVL.

This clone came up a few times. This chain connects TRBV11-3 to TRBJ2-7; D remains unclear. Trimming took 3 bases from V and 3 from J, leaving 9 bases between them. The CDR3 runs to 13 residues. The germline gives CDR1 SGHNT, CDR2 YENEEA. The CDR3 here is CASSFSVGYEQYF. The CDR3 DNA reads TGTGCCAGCAGCTTCAGCGTCGGCTACGAGCAGTACTTC.

The CDR3 is CASRLLAGGSHEQFF. In nucleotides, the CDR3 is TGCGCCAGCAGATTACTAGCGGGAGGATCCCATGAGCAGTTCTTC. The chain employs TRBV5-1 and TRBJ2-1; TRBD2 matches 12 bases. Germline CDR1 is SGHRS and CDR2 is YFSETQ. The junction had 8 bases not matched to a gene; V was cut back by 5 bases and J by 8 bases. The CDR3 runs 15 residues.

The chain couples TRBV9 to TRBJ2-1; D tentatively fits TRBD1 or TRBD2 (5 bases each). The CDR3 sequence is 15 residues long. Trimming cost V 3 bases and J 4 bases, with 14 bases left between them. Germline-derived CDR1 and CDR2 are SGDLS and YYNGEE. The CDR3 region is CASSGIGTLYNEQFF. The DNA for the CDR3 is TGTGCCAGCAGCGGAATCGGGACGCTATACAATGAGCAGTTCTTC.

This chain links TRBV4-1 with TRBJ2-7; 13 bases fit TRBD2. The CDR3 spans 16 residues. J lost 5 bases, V lost 4 bases, and 8 bases had no gene match. Germline V lookup: CDR1 MGHRA, CDR2 YSYEKL. CDR3 sequence: CASSRLLAGGTHEQYF. CDR3 nucleotide sequence: TGCGCCAGCAGCCGCTTACTAGCGGGAGGGACCCACGAGCAGTACTTC.

The chain uses TRBV28 and TRBJ1-4; D gene uncertain. The CDR3 has 16 residues. The germline CDR1 and CDR2 sequences are MDHEN and SYDVKM. V lost 2 bases to trimming and J lost 7 bases, with 17 bases between them. The CDR3 coding sequence is TGTGCCAGCAGTTTACGGGTGCCCGGGGTTGCTGAAAAACTGTTTTTT. Translated: CASSLRVPGVAEKLFF.

The chain couples TRBV5-1 to TRBJ2-7, with 11 bases identical to TRBD1. The CDR3 has 14 residues. J lost 2 bases, V lost 4 bases, and 2 bases had no gene match. CDR1 and CDR2 (germline): SGHRS, YFSETQ. CDR3 sequence (DNA): TGCGCCAGCAGCCTGGGACAGGGGGCCTACGAGCAGTACTTC. It specifies CASSLGQGAYEQYF. The variable domain in full, with the rest retrieved from reference TRBV5-1 and TRBJ2-7, is KAGVTQTPRYLIKTRGQQVTLSCSPISGHRSVSWYQQTPGQGLQFLFEYFSETQRNKGNFPGRFSGRQFSNSRSEMNVSTLELGDSALYLCASSLGQGAYEQYFGPGTRLTVT.

In its sample, this clone was seen once. This chain joins TRBV18 and TRBJ1-3; D might be TRBD1 (6 bases). Trimming left V 4 bases short and J 3 bases short, with 10 bases between. Germline lookup yields CDR1 KGHSH and CDR2 LQKENI. This CDR3 is built from 14 residues. The CDR3 coding sequence is TGTGCCAGCTCACTCGGACAGTTTGGAAACACCATATATTTT. Its translation: CASSLGQFGNTIYF.

This clone was detected once. The chain joins TRBV5-1 to TRBJ2-2; 9 nucleotides align to TRBD2. The CDR3 has 17 amino acids. Per the germline V gene, CDR1 is SGHRS and CDR2 is YFSETQ. The trim removed 1 base at V and 4 bases at J, leaving 8 bases unmatched. CDR3 region: CASSLPIAGAGTGELFF. In nucleotides, the CDR3 is TGCGCCAGCAGCTTGCCGATAGCGGGAGCGGGCACCGGGGAGCTGTTTTTT.